This T cell receptor (beta chain) was captured in a study of T cell repertoires and leukemia-associated antigens (dated by TCRdb to between 2018 and 2021). General notes on the study: About 5.1 to 6.6 million read pairs and about 3.3 to 5.0 million effective reads were obtained per sample, with roughly 16 million effective reads obtained overall. Using in vitro peptide stimulation of healthy T cells, the study sought to determine the antigen recognized by a TCR Vbeta21 clone earlier detected in CML patients. Results the study describes overall, beyond this receptor: The four groups showed no significant differences in numbers of Vbeta genes (approximately 65), Jbeta genes (roughly 13), VDJ rearrangements, or unique CDR3s. The antigen specificity and function of the expanded clones were not directly tested, and further investigation of both was required.

Total RNA was extracted from the cultured T cells using TRIzol reagent. 5' rapid amplification of cDNA ends (5'RACE) was used to amplify TCRbeta libraries from RNA. Before sequencing, library concentration and integrity were assessed using Qubit, an Agilent instrument, and quantitative PCR. Qualified libraries were sequenced on Illumina HiSeq or MiSeq by a commercial service provider. The paper's data handling went like this. MiXCR version 1.8.2 was used to identify TCR sequences in each sample. For a clone to count as qualified, its CDR3 had to be longer than four amino acids, its nucleotide length had to be in-frame, and the clone could not contain a stop codon. A read containing the complete CDR3 structure was counted as an effective read. RT-PCR with 24 Vbeta primers, GeneScan spectratyping, and Sanger sequencing were used to validate the expanded clones. In TCRdb, the public reads were trimmed at Q25 with fastp and aligned with MiXCR, with productive beta chains retained. Here each entry gathers all rows of one CDR3 protein and keeps the most common genes and DNA. TCRdb, not the authors, supplied the V and J calls. In this sample the table shows roughly 12,000 distinct CDR3 sequences, 35% to 45% of which occur a single time. About a quarter of the sample lies in the top ten.

The germline V gene specifies SQVTM as CDR1 and ANQGSEA as CDR2. The CDR3 spans 14 residues, from the cysteine through the phenylalanine. The CDR3 DNA has 42 bases and is translated from base 1. This clonotype appeared many times. The antigen it recognizes is unknown. At one end, the junction sequence differs from germline, possibly due to a read error. As a first step, the CD3+ T cells were left to rest overnight in RPMI 1640 lacking fetal bovine serum, at around 2.5 million cells/mL. MACS immunomagnetic beads were used, per the manufacturer's instructions, to isolate CD3+ T cells from PBMCs. The TCR comes from a female donor in good health. The specimen sequenced was CD3+ T cells sorted from blood and cultured. The sequence joins TRBV29-1 to TRBJ2-1, and 7 junctional nucleotides match TRBD2. This receptor carries the CDR3 CGVEGGRAENEQFF. The DNA is TGCGGCGTTGAAGGTGGGAGGGCCGAAAATGAGCAGTTCTTC.